The sequence of this TCR beta chain was determined in a study of blood T cell repertoires in COVID-19. Study summary: Sources were T cells, B-cell-depleted T cells, or PBMCs; the material itself was cDNA or gDNA.

CDR1 and CDR2 (germline): DFQATT, SNEGSKA (reference sequence). Trimming removed 3 bases from V and 11 bases from J, with 27 bases in between. CDR3 length: 16 amino acids. Profiling relied on immunoSEQ multiplex PCR, and the TCRdb table lists in-frame clones only, not all of them. The repertoire consists of some 100,000 clones, with 80% to 90% occurring once and the leading ten covering approximately 8.7%. The source of this sequence is a woman aged 65 to 85 with acute or convalescent COVID-19. The V call is TRBV20-1, the J call TRBJ2-3; maybe TRBD1 (6 bases). The sample taken for sequencing was peripheral blood. CDR3 loop: CSASIWTASPPIEQYF. The CDR3, as DNA: TGCAGTGCTAGTATCTGGACAGCCTCCCCCCCTATTGAGCAGTATTTT.